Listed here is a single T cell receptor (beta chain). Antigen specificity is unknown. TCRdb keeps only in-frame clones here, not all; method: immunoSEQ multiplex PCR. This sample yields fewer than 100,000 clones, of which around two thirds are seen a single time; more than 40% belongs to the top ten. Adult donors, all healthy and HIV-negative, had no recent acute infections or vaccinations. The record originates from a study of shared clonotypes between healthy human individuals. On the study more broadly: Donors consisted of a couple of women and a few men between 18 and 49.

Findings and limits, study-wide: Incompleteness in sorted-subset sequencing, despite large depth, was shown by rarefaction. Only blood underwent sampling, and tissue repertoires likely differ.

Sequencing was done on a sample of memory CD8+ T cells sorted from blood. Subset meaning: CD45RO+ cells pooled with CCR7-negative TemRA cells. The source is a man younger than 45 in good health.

The CDR3 bases are TGTGCCAGCAGCCCATGGGGGACTAGTACTGCCGGGGAGCTGTTTTTT. The encoded protein is CASSPWGTSTAGELFF. The genes are TRBV7-2 and TRBJ2-2; 8 bases map to TRBD2. V was clipped by 5 bases and J by 6 bases; unmatched bases: 11. Per germline, CDR1 SGHTA and CDR2 FQGNSA. The CDR3 totals 16 residues.